One sample yielded the 17 T cell receptor beta chains listed below, sequenced in a study of control samples from healthy donors and cancer patients. TCRdb's table, derived via immunoSEQ multiplex PCR, lists solely in-frame clones and lacks some. The table has roughly 120,000 clones, 93% seen once. The specimen was blood. Receptors were obtained from a man between 25 and 39 years old in good health.

J is TRBJ1-1 and V is TRBV2, with TRBD1 matching 8 bases. This CDR3 spans 14 amino acids. Germline-derived CDR1 and CDR2 are SNHLY and FYNNEI. The trim removed 7 bases at V and 1 base at J, leaving 5 bases unmatched. The CDR3 loop reads CASIPGTGNTEAFF. DNA for the CDR3: TGTGCCAGCATTCCCGGGACAGGGAACACTGAAGCTTTCTTT.

The chain uses TRBV18 and TRBJ2-5, with D perhaps TRBD2 (7 bases). Germline CDR1 reads KGHSH; CDR2 reads LQKENI. The CDR3 loop spans 15 amino acids. V gave up 1 base and J gave up 1 base, with 10 bases separating them. The CDR3 loop is CASSPRGGAQETQYF. The CDR3 DNA is TGTGCCAGCTCACCACGAGGGGGGGCCCAAGAGACCCAGTACTTC.

This clone was counted only a few times. The chain joins TRBV7-6 to TRBJ1-6; weak D call: TRBD1 (5 bases). The V and J ends lost 5 bases and 0 bases respectively, with 14 bases between them. This CDR3 spans 17 amino acids. Germline V lookup: CDR1 SGHVS, CDR2 FNYEAQ. CDR3 in DNA: TGTGCCAGCAGCCGCGGGACCGCGAGCTCCTATAATTCACCCCTCCACTTT. Encoded protein: CASSRGTASSYNSPLHF.

The rearrangement links TRBV3-1 (or the pseudogene TRBV3-2) to TRBJ2-2; D is uncertain. The germline V gene encodes CDR1 LGHDT and CDR2 YNNKEL (reference sequence). The length of the CDR3 is 17 residues. The V gene lost 1 base and the J gene lost 1 base, with 13 bases spanning the gap. The CDR3: CASSQGSGYLNTGELFF. The CDR3 nucleotides read TGTGCCAGCAGCCAAGGCTCCGGCTACTTGAACACCGGGGAGCTGTTTTTT.

CDR3 region: CASSLRDLFEKLFF. The CDR3 nucleotides are TGTGCCAGCAGTCTCCGGGACCTTTTCGAAAAACTGTTTTTT. J is TRBJ1-4 and V is TRBV6-2 or TRBV6-3; D may be TRBD1 (5 bases). Deletions cut 5 bases from V and 8 bases from J, with 15 bases between. Germline values: CDR1 MNHEY, CDR2 SVGEGT. CDR3 length: 14 residues.

The V call is TRBV19, the J call TRBJ1-3; no reliable D call. Trimming left V 4 bases short and J 4 bases short, with 14 bases between. The germline gives CDR1 LNHDA, CDR2 SQIVND (reference sequence). CDR3 size: 15 residues. CDR3 region: CASSNLLGTGNTIYF. CDR3 coding DNA: TGTGCCAGTAGTAACCTACTGGGAACCGGAAACACCATATATTTT.

V usage is TRBV12-3 or TRBV12-4 and J usage is TRBJ1-1, with 9 bases that match TRBD1. J gave up 8 bases and V 10 bases, and 8 bases lay outside the gene matches. The CDR3 covers 12 residues. CDR3 region: CATEGDRAEAFF. The CDR3 bases are TGTGCCACCGAGGGGGACAGGGCGGAAGCTTTCTTT.

The chain links TRBV28 to TRBJ1-1; 7 nucleotides agree with TRBD1. With 7 bases clipped from V and 6 bases from J, the junction kept 5 bases outside the gene matches. The CDR3 has 12 amino acids. Germline loops: CDR1 MDHEN, CDR2 SYDVKM. CDR3 coding DNA: TGTGCCAGCAAAACAGGGGTACCTGAAGCTTTCTTT. Protein: CASKTGVPEAFF.

This clone occurred once. The chain combines TRBV5-5 with TRBJ1-2, with D perhaps TRBD1 (5 bases). The ends were cut back, 5 bases at V and 0 bases at J, with 11 bases in the middle. This CDR3 is built from 14 residues. CDR1 is SGHKS and CDR2 is YYEKEE in the germline V gene (reference sequence). This CDR3 is CASSQWGANYGYTF. Here the CDR3 DNA reads TGTGCCAGCAGTCAGTGGGGGGCTAACTATGGCTACACCTTC.

The chain joins TRBV15 to TRBJ1-3; 7 bases match TRBD1. The CDR3 contains 19 residues. J lost 0 bases, V lost 7 bases, and 18 bases had no gene match. Germline CDR1 reads LNHNV; CDR2 reads YYDKDF (reference sequence). Here the CDR3 DNA reads TGTGCCACCACCCGAAGGGGCCTGTTGGAGGGGGCCTCTGGAAACACCATATATTTT. As protein: CATTRRGLLEGASGNTIYF.

The chain has TRBV5-1 and TRBJ2-3; the D gene is possibly TRBD2 (5 bases). Germline V CDR1 and CDR2: SGHRS, YFSETQ. The CDR3 is made up of 15 amino acids. V lost 6 bases, J lost 1 base, and 15 bases lay in between. CDR3 sequence (DNA): TGCGCCAGCACCCAGGAGCGGCCTGGCACAGATACGCAGTATTTT. Its translation is CASTQERPGTDTQYF.

The chain recombines TRBV2 with TRBJ1-5; a possible D gene is TRBD1 (5 bases). CDR1 is SNHLY, CDR2 FYNNEI, per germline. The ends were cut back, 6 bases at V and 6 bases at J, with 18 bases in the middle. This CDR3 has 15 amino acids. CDR3 region: CASRNTGSLAQPQHF. The CDR3, as DNA: TGTGCCAGCAGGAACACAGGTTCCCTGGCTCAGCCCCAGCATTTT.

The chain links TRBV25-1 to TRBJ1-1, with TRBD1 identical over 7 bases. Germline lookup yields CDR1 MGHDK and CDR2 SYGVNS. The CDR3 is 15 residues long. After removal of 4 bases from V and 5 bases from J, the junction contained 10 bases not matched to a gene. DNA for the CDR3: TGTGCCAGCAGTGCGTCGACAGGGTTAGGGACTGAAGCTTTCTTT. As protein: CASSASTGLGTEAFF.

This chain connects TRBV4-1 to TRBJ1-6; possibly TRBD1 for D (6 bases). Per germline, CDR1 MGHRA and CDR2 YSYEKL. The V and J ends lost 4 bases and 10 bases respectively, with 17 bases between them. The CDR3 is made up of 15 amino acids. The CDR3 loop is CASSLQEGVWSPLHF. CDR3 in DNA: TGCGCCAGCAGCCTCCAGGAGGGGGTTTGGTCACCCCTCCACTTT.

The rearrangement uses TRBV10-3 and TRBJ1-2, with 8 bases identical to TRBD1. The CDR3 runs 14 residues. Germline CDR1 and CDR2: ENHRY and SYGVKD. The ends lost 6 bases at V and 8 bases at J; junction bases unmatched: 11. CDR3 region: CAISDVLGQEGYTF. The CDR3 nucleotides are TGTGCCATCAGCGACGTATTGGGACAGGAGGGCTACACCTTC.

The rearrangement uses TRBV6-5 and TRBJ2-7; D is undetermined. The CDR3 is 16 amino acids. The V gene lost 0 bases and the J gene lost 6 bases, with 18 bases spanning the gap. Per germline, CDR1 MNHEY and CDR2 SVGAGI. CDR3 DNA sequence: TGTGCCAGCAGTTACTCCTACTCCGAAACGGGCTTCGAGCAGTACTTC. It codes for CASSYSYSETGFEQYF.

V is TRBV6-1 and J is TRBJ1-3; no clear D. CDR1 and CDR2 from the germline V gene are MNHNS and SASEGT. The CDR3 is made up of 14 amino acids. Trimming cost V 3 bases and J 0 bases, with 6 bases left between them. CDR3 bases: TGTGCCAGCAGTGATAGGTCCTCTGGAAACACCATATATTTT. Translated: CASSDRSSGNTIYF.